The 16 T cell receptor beta chains in this list originate from one sample, sequenced in a study of T cell clonality in common variable immunodeficiency (dated by TCRdb to between 2014 and 2017). Study-wide findings and limitations: CVID TCRbeta sequences were reported to have fewer deletions and N-nucleotide insertions and to lack highly modified clones with 13 or more V deletions.

Antigens for these TCRs are unknown. The library relied on the immunoSEQ multiplex PCR assay. TCRdb limited this immuneACCESS table to in-frame rearrangements with V and J called. A share of clones is missing; checked studies link under half to unresolved V genes, and the rest is unexplained. This sample was tabulated with over 20,000 clones, among which there are no singletons. Together, the top ten hold about 2.1% of the sample. Sequencing used peripheral blood mononuclear cells. The source of these receptors is a human donor with common variable immunodeficiency.

In its sample, this clone was seen many times. Partial CDR3 DNA: TGCGCCAGCAGCTTGGGACAGGGTTACACCGGGGAG. This encodes CASSLGQGYTGE. The whole CDR3 protein reads CASSLGQGYTGELFF. V gene TRBV5-1 combines with J gene TRBJ2-2; 7 nucleotides line up with TRBD1. The read ends 3 residues shy of where the CDR3 ends; the end is completed using the germline J gene. CDR1 is SGHRS, CDR2 YFSETQ, per germline. There are 15 residues in the CDR3. V dropped 0 bases and J dropped 3; count of bases not matched to a gene: 2. Drawing the rest from reference TRBV5-1 and TRBJ2-2, the complete variable domain is KAGVTQTPRYLIKTRGQQVTLSCSPISGHRSVSWYQQTPGQGLQFLFEYFSETQRNKGNFPGRFSGRQFSNSRSEMNVSTLELGDSALYLCASSLGQGYTGELFFGEGSRLTVL.

This clone was recorded many times. The read terminates 3 residues ahead of where the CDR3 ends, so the germline J gene completes it. The chain uses TRBV2 and TRBJ1-1; D is unresolved. The CDR3 is 14 amino acids. From germline, CDR1 is SNHLY and CDR2 FYNNEI. Trimming shortened V by 6 bases and J by 1 base, and 12 bases separated the two germline ends. CDR3 bases read: TGTGCCAGCAGGGTCGCAGTAACGAACACTGAA. This gives the protein CASRVAVTNTE. The whole CDR3 sequence reads CASRVAVTNTEAFF. The full variable domain, with the rest looked up from reference TRBV2 and TRBJ1-1, is EPEVTQTPSHQVTQMGQEVILRCVPISNHLYFYWYRQILGQKVEFLVSFYNNEISEKSEIFDDQFSVERPDGSNFTLKIRSTKLEDSAMYFCASRVAVTNTEAFFGQGTRLTVV.

As concerns this clone: The CDR3 extends 3 residues past the end of the read, so its final part is completed from the germline J gene. J is TRBJ2-1 and V is TRBV5-1; the match to TRBD2 covers 16 bases. The germline V gene encodes CDR1 SGHRS and CDR2 YFSETQ. This CDR3 is 18 amino acids long. V trimming: 0 bases; J trimming: 8 bases; junction bases outside the gene matches: 8. The CDR3 DNA, read in part, is TGCGCCAGCAGCTTGGGTAGGGGACTAGCGGGGGGGCCCGATGAG. Translated, it gives CASSLGRGLAGGPDE. The entire CDR3 sequence reads CASSLGRGLAGGPDEQFF.

Remarks on this clone: The CDR3 end lies 3 residues beyond the end of the read and is filled in from the germline J gene. J is TRBJ2-7 and V is TRBV11-2; 9 bases line up with TRBD1. Germline CDR1 SGHAT, CDR2 FQNNGV. This CDR3 comprises 15 residues. V lost 6 bases, J lost 4 bases, and 10 bases stayed unmatched. The part of the CDR3 DNA that was read is TGTGCCAGCAGACTACAGGGGGCGACCAGGTACGAG. Translated, it gives CASRLQGATRYE. From start to end, the CDR3 is CASRLQGATRYEQYF. Using reference TRBV11-2 and TRBJ2-7 for the parts outside the CDR3, the full variable domain is EAGVAQSPRYKIIEKRQSVAFWCNPISGHATLYWYQQILGQGPKLLIQFQNNGVVDDSQLPKDRFSAERLKGVDSTLKIQPAKLEDSAVYLCASRLQGATRYEQYFGPGTRLTVT.

At least ten counts were recorded for this clone. The CDR3 end falls 3 residues outside the read, so it is completed with the germline J gene. The chain is built from TRBV5-1 and TRBJ2-7; TRBD1 matches 9 bases. V shed 1 base, J shed 3 bases, and the junction held 2 bases outside the gene matches. This CDR3 is 14 amino acids long. Per the germline V gene, CDR1 is SGHRS and CDR2 is YFSETQ. CDR3 DNA (partial): TGCGCCAGCAGCTTGCCGGGACAGGGCTACGAG. It translates to CASSLPGQGYE. The CDR3 as a whole reads CASSLPGQGYEQYF.

Ten or more counts support this clone. The read terminates 3 residues before the CDR3 end, so the remaining end is supplied by the germline J gene. The V and J genes are TRBV5-1 and TRBJ1-4, with 10 bases fitting TRBD1. The CDR3 runs to 17 residues. The germline gives CDR1 SGHRS, CDR2 YFSETQ. V dropped 4 bases and J dropped 4; count of bases not matched to a gene: 10. CDR3 DNA (partial): TGCGCCAGCAGCCCGACCCCCGGGACAGGGGTTAATGAAAAA. This translates into CASSPTPGTGVNEK. The complete CDR3 reads CASSPTPGTGVNEKLFF.

This clone was seen ten or more times. The sequenced fragment ends 3 residues before the CDR3 boundary, so the rest is inferred from the germline J gene. This sequence joins TRBV12-3 or TRBV12-4 and TRBJ1-2; D is unclear. The germline V and J ends were trimmed by 2 bases and 4 bases, with 11 bases remaining between them. The CDR3 is 14 residues long. The sequenced part of the CDR3 DNA is TGTGCCAGCAGTTTATCAGGCTCACTCTATGGC. Amino acids: CASSLSGSLYG. The CDR3 in full is CASSLSGSLYGYTF.

Ten or more counts support this clone. The CDR3 goes on 3 residues after the read ends, and that part is filled in from the germline J gene. The V call is TRBV11-2, the J call TRBJ1-5, with TRBD1 matching over 8 bases. There are 14 residues in the CDR3. The germline gives CDR1 SGHAT, CDR2 FQNNGV. Trimming cost V 5 bases and J 6 bases; bases outside gene matches: 6. CDR3 protein: CASSATGEGQPQHF. The CDR3 bases that were read are TGTGCCAGCAGCGCGACAGGGGAGGGTCAGCCC.

This clone was detected many times. The CDR3 extends 3 residues past the end of the read, so its final part is completed from the germline J gene. V gene TRBV2 combines with J gene TRBJ2-1, with 7 nucleotides matching TRBD1. Germline V gives CDR1 SNHLY, CDR2 FYNNEI. V shed 5 bases and J 5 bases; nucleotides not matched to a gene: 6. CDR3 length: 14 residues. The covered CDR3 bases are TGTGCCAGCAGTTTGGGACAGAAAAACAATGAG. Translating it yields CASSLGQKNNE. The CDR3 reads in full as CASSLGQKNNEQFF.

This clone was detected many times. The read comes to an end 3 residues before the CDR3 does, leaving the germline J gene to fill in the end. The chain employs TRBV2 and TRBJ2-1; TRBD2 aligns across 8 bases. The CDR3 has 14 amino acids. Germline CDR1 is SNHLY and CDR2 is FYNNEI. V lost 5 bases to trimming and J lost 6 bases; unmatched junction nucleotides: 6. CDR3 protein: CASSSEAGANEQFF. The sequenced part of the CDR3 DNA is TGTGCCAGCAGTTCCGAAGCGGGGGCCAATGAG.

The table lists this clone with many counts. The covered CDR3 bases are TGTGCCAGCAGCTTAGACGCGGGGGGGCGGCAAGAGACC. It codes for CASSLDAGGRQET. The whole CDR3 reads CASSLDAGGRQETQYF. This chain connects TRBV13 to TRBJ2-5, with TRBD2 matching over 9 bases. The observed sequence ends 3 residues before the CDR3 terminus, with the missing tail filled in from the germline J gene. CDR1 is PRHDT and CDR2 is FYEKMQ in the germline V gene (reference sequence). The CDR3 sequence is 16 residues long. V shed 1 base and J 2 bases; nucleotides not matched to a gene: 5.

This clone was seen many times. The read finishes 3 residues shy of the CDR3 end, and the germline J gene is used to complete it. This chain connects TRBV30 to TRBJ2-1; the match to TRBD1 covers 9 bases. J gave up 4 bases and V 5 bases, and 12 bases lay outside the gene matches. The CDR3 spans 16 residues. The germline V gene encodes CDR1 GTSNPN and CDR2 SVGIG (reference sequence). CDR3 DNA, as far as it was read: TGTGCCTGGGACATTCTCGGGACAGGGACGTACAATGAG. Translating it yields CAWDILGTGTYNE. The whole CDR3 region reads CAWDILGTGTYNEQFF.

This clone was seen many times. Read coverage stops 3 residues before the CDR3 terminus; the germline J gene supplies the remainder. This chain joins TRBV19 and TRBJ2-5; D gene uncertain. V was pared by 3 bases and J by 2 bases, with 16 bases between. The CDR3 is 16 residues long. The germline gives CDR1 LNHDA, CDR2 SQIVND (reference sequence). CDR3 in amino acids: CASSILAGALQETQYF. CDR3 DNA, as far as it was read: TGTGCCAGTAGTATCCTGGCAGGAGCCCTTCAAGAGACC. Filled out from reference TRBV19 and TRBJ2-5, the complete variable domain reads DGGITQSPKYLFRKEGQNVTLSCEQNLNHDAMYWYRQDPGQGLRLIYYSQIVNDFQKGDIAEGYSVSREKKESFPLTVTSAQKNPTAFYLCASSILAGALQETQYFGPGTRLLVL.

At least ten counts were recorded for this clone. The read ends 3 residues before the CDR3 terminus; that terminus is restored from the germline J gene. The chain has TRBV6-2 or TRBV6-3 and TRBJ2-3; no clear D. Germline V gene data show CDR1 as MNHEY and CDR2 as SVGEGT. Trimming shortened V by 5 bases and J by 4 bases, and 10 bases separated the two germline ends. This CDR3 spans 13 amino acids. The DNA read from the CDR3 is TGTGCCAGCAGTCAAGGGCTCCCAGATACG. Its protein is CASSQGLPDT. In full, the CDR3 reads CASSQGLPDTQYF.

In this sample, this clone turned up many times. Read sequence stops 3 residues before the CDR3 end, and the germline J gene provides the missing end. The V gene is TRBV18, the J gene TRBJ2-1, with D tentatively TRBD1 (5 bases). The CDR3 is 14 residues long. The germline gives CDR1 KGHSH, CDR2 LQKENI. The germline V and J ends were trimmed by 2 bases and 9 bases, with 14 bases remaining between them. CDR3 sequence: CASSPDGQGGEQFF. The CDR3 DNA, read in part, is TGTGCCAGCTCACCAGACGGGCAGGGTGGTGAG. The whole variable domain, filled in from reference TRBV18 and TRBJ2-1, reads NAGVMQNPRHLVRRRGQEARLRCSPMKGHSHVYWYRQLPEEGLKFMVYLQKENIIDESGMPKERFSAEFPKEGPSILRIQQVVRGDSAAYFCASSPDGQGGEQFFGPGTRLTVL.

This clone was observed a few times. The read falls 3 residues short of the CDR3 end, and the missing part is taken from the germline J gene. V is TRBV2 and J is TRBJ1-1; 7 bases match TRBD1. Looked up from germline, CDR1 is SNHLY and CDR2 is FYNNEI. The CDR3 is 10 amino acids. The CDR3 loop is CASRGQSAFF. The covered CDR3 bases are TGTGCCAGCAGGGGACAGTCA.